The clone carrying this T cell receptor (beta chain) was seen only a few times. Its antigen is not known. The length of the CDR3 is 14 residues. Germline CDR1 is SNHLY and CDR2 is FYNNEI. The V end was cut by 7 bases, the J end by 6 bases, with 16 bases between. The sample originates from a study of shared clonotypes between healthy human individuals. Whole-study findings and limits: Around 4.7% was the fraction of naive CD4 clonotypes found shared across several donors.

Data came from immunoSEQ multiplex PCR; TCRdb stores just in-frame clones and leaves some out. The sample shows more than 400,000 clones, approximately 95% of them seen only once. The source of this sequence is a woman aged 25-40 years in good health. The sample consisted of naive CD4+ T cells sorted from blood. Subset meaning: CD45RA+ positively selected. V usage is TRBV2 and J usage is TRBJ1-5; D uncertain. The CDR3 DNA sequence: TGTGCCAGCACACGGAGGAGGGAAGGTCAGCCCCAGCATTTT. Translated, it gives CASTRRREGQPQHF.